The TCR beta chain under discussion was sequenced for a study of T cell responses to AZD1222 COVID-19 vaccine. As to this clone: Its cognate antigen is unknown.

Produced via immunoSEQ multiplex PCR; TCRdb's table is partial and in-frame only. The table lists about 140,000 clones, about nine tenths of them singletons. With V trimmed by 5 bases and J by 7 bases, 6 bases remained unmatched. Germline V gene data show CDR1 as ENHRY and CDR2 as SYGVKD. CDR3 size: 15 residues. Overall study findings and caveats: A reported finding is that nearly half of spike-specific TCRs target unmutated variant regions. Donors were chiefly white British, with a greater number of females, and clonal diversity was perhaps underestimated.

The starting material was peripheral blood, obtained 28 days after the second AZD1222 dose. This clonotype was obtained from an adult who received the AZD1222 COVID-19 vaccine. The gene calls are TRBV10-3 and TRBJ1-4; 11 positions agree with TRBD1. The DNA for the CDR3 is TGTGCCATCAGTCGGGACAGGGGGGCGAGTGAAAAACTGTTTTTT. This gives the protein CAISRDRGASEKLFF.